The 5 T cell receptor beta chains below all came from one sample that was sequenced in a study of blood T cell repertoires in COVID-19 (dated by TCRdb to about 2020). Library generation was performed with the immunoSEQ multiplex PCR assay. Entries here come from immuneACCESS through TCRdb and include only in-frame sequences with V and J called. Some clones fail to appear in such tables; in the studies checked, an unresolved V gene covers under half of the shortfall, and the cause of the remainder is unknown. The sample includes fewer than 350,000 clones, with around nine tenths observed a single time. The ten top clones hold around 6.8% of the sample. Sequencing was carried out using peripheral blood. These receptors all come from a woman in her 30s with COVID-19, enrolled during active disease.

This chain's CDR3 is CASSLDSEKLFF. CDR3 in DNA: TGCGCCAGCAGCCTCGACAGCGAAAAACTGTTTTTT. V usage is TRBV5-1 and J usage is TRBJ1-4, with TRBD1 as a possible D gene (5 bases). From germline, CDR1 is SGHRS and CDR2 YFSETQ. This CDR3 comprises 12 residues. The V and J ends lost 4 bases and 8 bases respectively, with 9 bases between them.

V is TRBV1 and J is TRBJ2-7; TRBD2 reflects the table's D call only, with no check against the DNA. TRBV1 is shown as a pseudogene. The length of the CDR3 is 18 residues. The chain's CDR3 is CTSSQDGIGRLALYEQYF. CDR3 DNA sequence: TGCACCAGCAGCCAAGATGGGATTGGGAGACTAGCGCTATACGAGCAGTACTTC.

The chain joins TRBV7-9 to TRBJ1-6; D uncertain. The V end lost 5 bases, the J end lost 6 bases, and 8 bases lay between the germline ends. This CDR3 is built from 13 residues. Per the germline V gene, CDR1 is SEHNR and CDR2 is FQNEAQ (reference sequence). The CDR3 coding sequence is TGTGCCAGCAGCGTTCAGATTAATTCACCCCTCCACTTT. It encodes CASSVQINSPLHF.

DNA for the CDR3: TGCGCCACCAACCCCGGGACAGCCTACACAGATACGCAGTATTTT. Its protein product is CATNPGTAYTDTQYF. V is TRBV5-1 and J is TRBJ2-3; the match to TRBD1 covers 7 bases. Per the germline V gene, CDR1 is SGHRS and CDR2 is YFSETQ. Losses at the gene ends were 9 bases for V and 2 bases for J; bases not matched to a gene: 12. The CDR3 length is 15 residues.

The chain recombines TRBV5-1 with TRBJ2-3, with TRBD2 matching over 8 bases. The CDR3 is made up of 15 amino acids. CDR1 is SGHRS, CDR2 YFSETQ, per germline. V lost 2 bases and J lost 0; bases outside the gene matches: 2. CDR3 sequence (DNA): TGCGCCAGCAGCTTTAGCGGGAAAAGCACAGATACGCAGTATTTT. It yields the protein CASSFSGKSTDTQYF.